This T cell receptor beta chain was documented in a study of T cell repertoires in cytomegalovirus infection. Study details: CMV epitopes that were recently identified and HLA-C-restricted were used alongside well-studied HLA-B-restricted ones. It was the public TCR beta signatures that indicated both CMV infection and matching HLA type. Study conclusions and caveats: HLA-C-restricted CMV clonotypes gave the most frequent clonotype in two of eight donors. Cumulative frequency (of public TCR beta family members) identified carriers of CMV plus the relevant HLA.

One entry per CDR3 protein, called by TCRdb with MiXCR from the reads. The data hold fewer than 1,000,000 distinct CDR3 sequences, with roughly 30% observed a single time. This clonotype showed up just once. Its cognate antigen is unknown. A junction boundary mismatches the germline segment, possibly from a read error. There are 18 residues in the CDR3. Germline-derived CDR1 and CDR2 are LGHNT and FRNRAP. The sequence derives from a human donor in good health (CMV status not recorded). Some clones in this sample may be carry-over from other donors' samples. The V gene is TRBV12-5, the J gene TRBJ2-2, with 14 nucleotides matching TRBD2. The sample here was cultured CD8+ T cells from PBMCs, taken from culture after CMV antigen stimulation. This chain's CDR3 is CVSAAIGTSGGSTGELFF. The CDR3 DNA follows: TGTGTTAGTGCCGCGATCGGGACTAGCGGGGGTAGCACCGGGGAGCTGTTTTTT.